This entry lists 20 T cell receptor beta chains sequenced from one sample in a study of T cells in Graves' hyperthyroidism and ophthalmopathy. RNA transcripts were the template for amplifying TCR beta CDR3 regions. Using the HTBI primer set, a first-round RT-PCR was run on the TCR CDR3. TCRdb re-called the multiplex PCR reads through MiXCR, storing one row per CDR3 protein. Altogether 540,000 or so distinct CDR3 sequences are present, 15% to 19% being singletons, with the ten largest covering around 7.3%. Sequenced material: blood. Receptors were obtained from a woman in her 30s with Graves' hyperthyroidism.

The rearrangement links TRBV27 to TRBJ2-7; 13 positions agree with TRBD2. Losses at the gene ends were 6 bases for V and 0 bases for J; bases not matched to a gene: 8. Germline-derived CDR1 and CDR2 are MNHEY and SMNVEV (reference sequence). The CDR3 is made up of 17 amino acids. CDR3 DNA: TGTGCCAGCAGATCTCTTCGGACTAGCGGGAGCTCCTACGAGCAGTACTTC. It yields the protein CASRSLRTSGSSYEQYF.

Here the CDR3 reads CASSPGPFLPAFF. The CDR3 nucleotides read TGTGCCAGCAGTCCCGGGCCCTTTCTACCAGCTTTCTTT. The chain is built from TRBV12-3 or TRBV12-4 and TRBJ1-1; D not resolved. With 5 bases removed from V and 10 bases from J, the gap between germline ends came to 17 bases. The CDR3 is 13 residues long.

This clonotype was observed many times. This sequence joins TRBV12-3 or TRBV12-4 and TRBJ1-2; TRBD1 agrees at 9 bases. The CDR3 has 13 residues. The junction had 8 bases not matched to a gene; V was cut back by 7 bases and J by 8 bases. The CDR3 sequence is CASKVGQGLGYTF. In DNA form, the CDR3 reads TGTGCCAGCAAAGTCGGACAGGGGCTGGGCTACACCTTC.

About this clonotype: A much larger clone sits a single nucleotide away, making a read error possible. V is TRBV10-3 and J is TRBJ2-7, with a possible D match to TRBD2 (6 bases). There are 13 residues in the CDR3. Germline V gene data show CDR1 as ENHRY and CDR2 as SYGVKD. V lost 4 bases, J lost 2 bases, and 9 bases lay in between. Here the CDR3 DNA reads TGTGCCATCAGTGGGCGGGATGCCTACGAGCAGTACTTC. Amino acids: CAISGRDAYEQYF.

This clonotype was observed a few times. A much larger clone differs by one base, so this may be a read error. The chain uses TRBV28 and TRBJ2-7; TRBD2 aligns across 10 bases. Germline V gene sequence: CDR1 MDHEN, CDR2 SYDVKM. The CDR3 is 15 residues long. J lost 3 bases, V lost 3 bases, and 5 bases had no gene match. The CDR3: CASSFGLADYYEQYF. CDR3 nucleotide sequence: TGTGCCAGCAGTTTTGGACTAGCGGATTACTACGAGCAGTACTTC. The variable domain in full, completed from reference TRBV28 and TRBJ2-7, reads DVKVTQSSRYLVKRTGEKVFLECVQDMDHENMFWYRQDPGLGLRLIYFSYDVKMKEKGDIPEGYSVSREKKERFSLILESASTNQTSMYLCASSFGLADYYEQYFGPGTRLTVT.

This clonotype was seen many times. The rearrangement uses TRBV6-2 or TRBV6-3 and TRBJ2-1; D not resolved. Per the germline V gene, CDR1 is MNHEY and CDR2 is SVGEGT. CDR3 length equals 15 residues. The ends were cut back, 2 bases at V and 5 bases at J, with 13 bases in the middle. Here the CDR3 reads CASSYASYSNNEQFF. CDR3 sequence (DNA): TGTGCCAGCAGTTACGCCAGTTATTCGAACAATGAGCAGTTCTTC.

This clonotype was counted once. The rearrangement uses TRBV6-5 and TRBJ1-1; unclear D gene. The germline V gene has CDR1 MNHEY and CDR2 SVGAGI. The length of the CDR3 is 16 residues. Trimming pared 0 bases from V and 3 bases from J, leaving 14 bases between. The CDR3 protein is CASSYSIGRSDTEAFF. CDR3 in DNA: TGTGCCAGCAGTTACTCGATTGGACGTTCGGACACTGAAGCTTTCTTT.

This chain joins TRBV28 and TRBJ2-7; perhaps TRBD2 as D (6 bases). CDR3 length: 14 amino acids. Germline CDR1 reads MDHEN; CDR2 reads SYDVKM. With 7 bases removed from V and 4 bases from J, the gap between germline ends came to 17 bases. The CDR3 nucleotides read TGTGCCAGCAACCCCGGGACTGGCAGGTACGAGCAGTACTTC. Translation: CASNPGTGRYEQYF.

The chain is built from TRBV7-9 and TRBJ1-2; D is uncertain. The CDR3 has 16 residues. Germline V gene sequence: CDR1 SEHNR, CDR2 FQNEAQ (reference sequence). V was cut by 3 bases and J by 1 base, with 15 bases left in between. CDR3 loop: CASSFFSGRLNYGYTF. CDR3 nucleotide sequence: TGTGCCAGCAGCTTTTTTTCTGGCAGGCTTAACTATGGCTACACCTTC.

In its sample, this clonotype was seen a few times. V is TRBV6-2 or TRBV6-3 and J is TRBJ1-1, with unresolved D. The CDR3 covers 14 residues. Trimming pared 5 bases from V and 3 bases from J, leaving 13 bases between. CDR1 MNHEY and CDR2 SVGEGT come from the germline V gene. The CDR3 region is CASSDTTKDTEAFF. The CDR3 coding sequence is TGTGCCAGCAGTGATACGACAAAAGACACTGAAGCTTTCTTT.

This clonotype has a count of ten or more. V usage is TRBV5-1 and J usage is TRBJ1-1; D unclear. The CDR3 extends over 13 amino acids. Trimming took off 4 bases at V and 3 bases at J, with 10 bases between the two ends. Germline V lookup: CDR1 SGHRS, CDR2 YFSETQ. CDR3 nucleotides: TGCGCCAGCAGCCCAGCTGGTTACACTGAAGCTTTCTTT. The encoded protein is CASSPAGYTEAFF. The full variable domain, rest sourced from reference TRBV5-1 and TRBJ1-1, is KAGVTQTPRYLIKTRGQQVTLSCSPISGHRSVSWYQQTPGQGLQFLFEYFSETQRNKGNFPGRFSGRQFSNSRSEMNVSTLELGDSALYLCASSPAGYTEAFFGQGTRLTVV.

This clonotype was picked up many times. This CDR3 is CASSLGDGGFYNEQFF. DNA of the CDR3: TGTGCCAGCAGCCTCGGGGACGGCGGATTCTACAATGAGCAGTTCTTC. V gene TRBV11-2 combines with J gene TRBJ2-1; D may be TRBD1 or TRBD2 (5 bases each). The germline CDR1 and CDR2 sequences are SGHAT and FQNNGV. This CDR3 region has 16 residues. The V and J ends lost 5 bases and 3 bases respectively, with 17 bases between them.

This clonotype was observed at least ten times. This chain links TRBV12-3 or TRBV12-4 with TRBJ1-2; D is unresolved. V lost 5 bases, J lost 8 bases, and 18 bases lay in between. This CDR3 spans 14 amino acids. This chain's CDR3 is CASSPSGEVGGYTF. The CDR3 coding sequence is TGTGCCAGCAGTCCCTCAGGAGAGGTAGGGGGCTACACCTTC.

This clonotype was seen only a few times. The gene calls are TRBV2 and TRBJ2-7; weak D call: TRBD2 (6 bases). V was trimmed by 4 bases and J by 9 bases, leaving 10 bases between them. The CDR3 consists of 11 residues. CDR1 and CDR2 (germline): SNHLY, FYNNEI. For the CDR3, the DNA is TGTGCCAGCAGTGGGAGGGAGTGGCAGTACTTC. Protein sequence: CASSGREWQYF.

This chain uses TRBV5-1 with TRBJ2-5; D might be TRBD1 (5 bases). Trimming stripped 2 bases from V and 4 bases from J, with 12 bases between. The germline V gene has CDR1 SGHRS and CDR2 YFSETQ. The length of the CDR3 is 14 residues. CDR3 in DNA: TGCGCCAGCAGCTTAGGGGTTCTAGGAGAGACCCAGTACTTC. This sequence encodes CASSLGVLGETQYF.

As for this clonotype: A much bigger clone sits one base away, suggesting this may be a read error. The genes are TRBV20-1 and TRBJ2-3; unclear D gene. Trimming took 3 bases from V and 1 from J, leaving 8 bases between them. Germline values: CDR1 DFQATT, CDR2 SNEGSKA (reference sequence). There are 13 residues in the CDR3. The CDR3 nucleotides are TGCAGTGCTAGCTACGAGGGCACAGATACGCAGTATTTT. This sequence encodes CSASYEGTDTQYF.

This clonotype was detected many times. The chain combines TRBV12-3 or TRBV12-4 with TRBJ1-2, with D maybe TRBD1 (6 bases). Trimming took off 3 bases at V and 6 bases at J, with 11 bases between the two ends. CDR3 length equals 13 residues. Here the CDR3 reads CASSFRGFDGYTF. CDR3 sequence (DNA): TGTGCCAGCAGTTTTAGGGGGTTTGATGGCTACACCTTC.

This clonotype was seen ten or more times. The chain joins TRBV7-3 to TRBJ2-3; D is unclear. CDR1 is SGHTA, CDR2 FQGTGA, per germline. This CDR3 is 16 amino acids long. With 2 bases removed from V and 2 bases from J, the gap between germline ends came to 14 bases. The CDR3 region has the DNA TGTGCCAGCAGCTTATACGACTCCCTCCCCACAGATACGCAGTATTTT. Amino acids: CASSLYDSLPTDTQYF.

This clonotype has more than one count but fewer than ten. V is TRBV5-1 and J is TRBJ2-4; no firm D call. This CDR3 region has 16 residues. Germline V gene sequence: CDR1 SGHRS, CDR2 YFSETQ. Deletions cut 0 bases from V and 1 base from J, with 11 bases between. The CDR3 loop is CASSLGGRPAKNIQYF. The CDR3 DNA reads TGCGCCAGCAGCTTGGGGGGTCGACCGGCCAAAAACATTCAGTACTTC.

Many counts were recorded for this clonotype. The chain is built from TRBV27 and TRBJ1-2; D gene unclear. The CDR3 is 12 amino acids. Trimming removed 6 bases from V and 4 bases from J, with 9 bases in between. Germline V gene data show CDR1 as MNHEY and CDR2 as SMNVEV (reference sequence). This chain's CDR3 is CASRLEGYGYTF. The CDR3 region has the DNA TGTGCCAGCAGACTAGAGGGCTATGGCTACACCTTC.